This T cell receptor (beta chain) emerged from a study of CD8 T cells in Susac syndrome. Overall study findings and caveats: Acknowledgment was made by the study that its TCR sequencing and HLA analysis involved a relatively small number of individuals.

Sequencing of TCR beta drew on CD8+ and CD4+ T cells from blood. It was negative isolation that provided the CD8+ and CD4+ T cells, whereas TEMRA cells were enriched by FACS. Random-hexamer reverse transcription was applied to roughly 0.5 to 1 ug RNA. One entry per CDR3 protein, called by TCRdb with MiXCR from the immunoSEQ multiplex PCR reads. The sample gives about 60,000 distinct CDR3 sequences, approximately 94% of which show up once; less than 0.65% is in the top ten. A note on this clonotype: What it binds is not known.

J gave up 2 bases and V 5 bases, and 5 bases lay outside the gene matches. Germline V gene lookup returns CDR1 MDHEN and CDR2 SYDVKM. This CDR3 region has 14 residues. Source material: CD8+ T cells from PBMCs. This receptor was obtained from a human donor with multiple sclerosis. The rearrangement links TRBV28 to TRBJ2-5, with TRBD1 identical over 7 bases. The CDR3 sequence: CASSIWDSQETQYF. The CDR3 region has the DNA TGTGCCAGCAGTATCTGGGACAGTCAAGAGACCCAGTACTTC.